This T cell receptor (beta chain) was observed in a study of blood T cell repertoires in COVID-19. A few counts support this clone. Germline V gene sequence: CDR1 SGHTA, CDR2 FQGNSA. V was pared by 4 bases and J by 5 bases, with 10 bases of the junction left unmatched. CDR3 size: 15 residues. Generated by immunoSEQ multiplex PCR, the TCRdb table keeps only in-frame clones and is missing some. Here the sample spans 150,000 to 250,000 clones, 87% being singletons. This chain links TRBV7-2 with TRBJ2-5, with TRBD2 matching over 7 bases. The origin of this receptor is a young woman who had recovered from COVID-19. Input material: PBMCs or T cells enriched from blood (not recorded which). The DNA for the CDR3 is TGTGCCAGCAGCTCCAGAAGCGGGATGGGGGAGACCCAGTACTTC. Protein sequence: CASSSRSGMGETQYF. Full variable domain (outside the CDR3, taken from reference TRBV7-2 and TRBJ2-5): GAGVSQSPSNKVTEKGKDVELRCDPISGHTALYWYRQSLGQGLEFLIYFQGNSAPDKSGLPSDRFSAERTGGSVSTLTIQRTQQEDSAVYLCASSSRSGMGETQYFGPGTRLLVL.